The clone carrying this T cell receptor (gamma chain) is deemed hyperexpanded. The sample contains more than one DNA sequence encoding this CDR3. This sample was included in a study of gamma-delta chains in newborns, infants, children. Looking at the study overall: Innate gammadelta T cells reportedly expand polyclonally right after birth, driven by microbial exposure, per the title.

TCRdb made new clone calls on the reads using CATT. This sample carries 500 or so gamma-chain clones, about 2.7% of them seen once, and the ten largest clones take about two fifths. This CDR3 contains 12 residues. CDR1 is GITISATS and CDR2 is ISYDGTV in the germline V gene (reference sequence). V lost 0 bases to trimming and J lost 7 bases; unmatched junction nucleotides: 3. The sample comprised blood. The gene calls are TRGV9 and TRGJ1 or TRGJ2. This receptor was obtained from a child who was a newborn, infant or young child, either healthy, febrile or measles-vaccinated (not recorded which). CDR3 nucleotides: TGTGCCTTGTGGGAGGTGTACTATAAGAAACTCTTT. It codes for CALWEVYYKKLF.